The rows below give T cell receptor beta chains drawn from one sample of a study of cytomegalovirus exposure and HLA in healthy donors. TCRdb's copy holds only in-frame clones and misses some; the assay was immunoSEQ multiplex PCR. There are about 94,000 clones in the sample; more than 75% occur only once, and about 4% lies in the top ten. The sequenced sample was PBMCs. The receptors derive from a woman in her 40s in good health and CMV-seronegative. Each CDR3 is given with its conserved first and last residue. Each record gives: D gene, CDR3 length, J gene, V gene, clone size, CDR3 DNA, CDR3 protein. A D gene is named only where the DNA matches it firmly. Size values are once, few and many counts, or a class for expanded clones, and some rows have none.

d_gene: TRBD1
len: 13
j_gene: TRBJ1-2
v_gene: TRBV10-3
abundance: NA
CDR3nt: TGTGCCATCAAGGGGACAGGGCCCTATGGCTACACCTTC
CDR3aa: CAIKGTGPYGYTF

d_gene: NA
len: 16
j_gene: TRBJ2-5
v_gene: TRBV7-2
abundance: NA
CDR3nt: TGTGCCAGCAGCTTAGGTCCAGGGGCACCTCAAGAGACCCAGTACTTC
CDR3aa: CASSLGPGAPQETQYF

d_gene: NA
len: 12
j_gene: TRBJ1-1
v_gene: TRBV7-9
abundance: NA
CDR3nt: TGTGCCAGCAGTACCTCTATTCGTGAAGCTTTCTTT
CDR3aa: CASSTSIREAFF

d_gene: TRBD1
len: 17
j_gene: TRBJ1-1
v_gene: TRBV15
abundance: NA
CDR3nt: TGTGCCACCAGCAGGCCTCTTTCGGGACAGCGACTCACTGAAGCTTTCTTT
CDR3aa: CATSRPLSGQRLTEAFF

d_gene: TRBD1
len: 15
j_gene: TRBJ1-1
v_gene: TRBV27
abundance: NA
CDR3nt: TGTGCCAGCAGTTTTCGGGACAGGGCTAACACTGAAGCTTTCTTT
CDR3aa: CASSFRDRANTEAFF

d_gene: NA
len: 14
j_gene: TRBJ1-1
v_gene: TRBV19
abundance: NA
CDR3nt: TGTGCCAGTAGTATCTCGCGGGGGCAAGGTGAAGCTTTCTTT
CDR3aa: CASSISRGQGEAFF

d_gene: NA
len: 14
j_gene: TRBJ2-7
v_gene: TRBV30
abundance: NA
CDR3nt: TGTGCCTGGAGTGCCCAGGGGGGATTTGGCGAGCAGTACTTC
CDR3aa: CAWSAQGGFGEQYF

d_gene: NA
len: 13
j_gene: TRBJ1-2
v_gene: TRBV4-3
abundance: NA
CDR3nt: TGCGCCAGCAGCCAAGGACAAACCTATGGCTACACCTTC
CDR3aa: CASSQGQTYGYTF

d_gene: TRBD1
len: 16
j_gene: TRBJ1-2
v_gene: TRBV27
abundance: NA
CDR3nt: TGTGCCAGCAGCCCCCCTCCGGGACAGGCTGTATATGGCTACCCCTTC
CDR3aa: CASSPPPGQAVYGYPF

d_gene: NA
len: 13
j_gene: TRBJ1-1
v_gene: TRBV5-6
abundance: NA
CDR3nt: TGTGCCAGCAGCTTGGGTGGGGGGACTGAAGCTTTCTTT
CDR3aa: CASSLGGGTEAFF

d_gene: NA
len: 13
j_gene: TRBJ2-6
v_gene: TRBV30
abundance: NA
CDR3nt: TGTGCCTGGAGGAGTTCTGGGGCCAACGTCCTGACTTTC
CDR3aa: CAWRSSGANVLTF

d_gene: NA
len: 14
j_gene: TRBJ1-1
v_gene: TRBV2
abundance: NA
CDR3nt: TGTGCCAGCAGGCAGACACCCCAGAACACTGAAGCTTTCTTT
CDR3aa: CASRQTPQNTEAFF

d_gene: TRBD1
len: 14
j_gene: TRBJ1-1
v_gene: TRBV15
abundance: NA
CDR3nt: TGTGCCACCAGCAGGGACAGGGGGAACACTGAAGCTTTCTTT
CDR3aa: CATSRDRGNTEAFF

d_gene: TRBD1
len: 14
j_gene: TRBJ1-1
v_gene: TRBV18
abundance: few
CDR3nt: TGTGCCAGCTCACGACAGGGGGTCGACACTGAAGCTTTCTTT
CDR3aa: CASSRQGVDTEAFF

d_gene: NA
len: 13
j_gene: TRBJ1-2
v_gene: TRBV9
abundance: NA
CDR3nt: TGTGCCAGCAGCGGACAGTCCAACTATGGCTACACCTTC
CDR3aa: CASSGQSNYGYTF

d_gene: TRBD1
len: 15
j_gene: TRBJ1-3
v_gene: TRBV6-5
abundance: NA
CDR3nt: TGTGCCAGCAGTTACTCGACAGGGGGGGGAAACACCATATATTTT
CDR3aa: CASSYSTGGGNTIYF

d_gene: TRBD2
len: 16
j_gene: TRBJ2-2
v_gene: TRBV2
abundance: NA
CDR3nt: TGTGCCAGCGAGAGACTAGCGGGGCCTGGCACCGGGGAGCTGTTTTTT
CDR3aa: CASERLAGPGTGELFF